The 26 T cell receptor beta chains given below trace back to one sample, sequenced in a study of cytomegalovirus exposure and HLA in healthy donors. The PCR contained 60 Vbeta and 13 Jbeta primers. Repertoires were generated with immunoSEQ multiplex PCR, while TCRdb's copy carries only in-frame clones and drops some. The sample yields 95,000 to 100,000 clones, approximately 72% seen once. Sequenced input: PBMCs. Every receptor here comes from a woman between 40 and 50 years old in good health and CMV-seronegative.

The chain links TRBV5-1 to TRBJ2-2, with D possibly being TRBD2 (6 bases). The length of the CDR3 is 15 residues. Germline loops: CDR1 SGHRS, CDR2 YFSETQ. Trimming pared 6 bases from V and 5 bases from J, leaving 17 bases between. The CDR3 sequence: CASTLASGGTGELFF. The CDR3 nucleotides are TGCGCCAGCACCTTAGCGTCCGGGGGAACCGGGGAGCTGTTTTTT. The full variable domain, its missing parts supplied by reference TRBV5-1 and TRBJ2-2, is KAGVTQTPRYLIKTRGQQVTLSCSPISGHRSVSWYQQTPGQGLQFLFEYFSETQRNKGNFPGRFSGRQFSNSRSEMNVSTLELGDSALYLCASTLASGGTGELFFGEGSRLTVL.

This clone was counted between two and nine times. This chain joins TRBV28 and TRBJ1-5, with D perhaps TRBD1 (6 bases). The CDR3 consists of 12 residues. V was shortened by 8 bases and J by 11 bases, with 16 bases between the two germline ends. The germline CDR1 and CDR2 sequences are MDHEN and SYDVKM. The CDR3 reads CASGTTSWAQHF. The CDR3 DNA reads as TGTGCCAGCGGGACAACTAGTTGGGCCCAGCATTTT.

This chain links TRBV7-9 with TRBJ1-6; no reliable D call. This CDR3 contains 14 residues. The ends were cut back, 3 bases at V and 7 bases at J, with 10 bases in the middle. Germline V gives CDR1 SEHNR, CDR2 FQNEAQ (reference sequence). The CDR3 region is CASSFPSENSPLHF. The CDR3 nucleotides are TGTGCCAGCAGCTTCCCCTCGGAGAATTCACCCCTCCACTTT.

This clone came up a few times. The chain is built from TRBV5-6 and TRBJ1-1; perhaps TRBD1 as D (5 bases). The V and J ends lost 6 bases and 4 bases respectively, with 16 bases between them. The CDR3 is 14 amino acids. Germline CDR1 SGHDT, CDR2 YYEEEE. The CDR3 DNA reads TGTGCCAGCATACAATCGGGGAGGGGCACTGAAGCTTTCTTT. Amino acid sequence: CASIQSGRGTEAFF.

V gene TRBV5-1 combines with J gene TRBJ2-3; a possible D gene is TRBD2 (5 bases). Germline V gene sequence: CDR1 SGHRS, CDR2 YFSETQ. The CDR3 spans 18 residues. V was pared by 0 bases and J by 0 bases, with 17 bases between. The CDR3 DNA reads as TGCGCCAGCAGCTTGGCGTACGGACTCGCTACTAGCACAGATACGCAGTATTTT. Amino acids: CASSLAYGLATSTDTQYF.

The CDR3 DNA reads as TGTGCCAGCAGCTCGGACAGGGTTGGAGGCACTGAAGCTTTCTTT. This codes for CASSSDRVGGTEAFF. The V call is TRBV7-9, the J call TRBJ1-1; the match to TRBD1 covers 8 bases. The germline gives CDR1 SEHNR, CDR2 FQNEAQ (reference sequence). This CDR3 is 15 amino acids long. V was clipped by 4 bases and J by 4 bases; unmatched bases: 8.

This clone has just one count. The chain combines TRBV6-1 with TRBJ2-1, with a tentative D call TRBD1 (5 bases). Trimming shortened V by 1 base and J by 4 bases, and 11 bases separated the two germline ends. The CDR3 runs 15 residues. Germline CDR1 and CDR2: MNHNS and SASEGT. The CDR3 is CASSEVRTGYNEQFF. The CDR3 DNA reads TGTGCCAGCAGTGAAGTTAGAACAGGTTACAATGAGCAGTTCTTC.

V usage is TRBV5-1 and J usage is TRBJ2-2; D ambiguous. CDR1 and CDR2 (germline): SGHRS, YFSETQ. V lost 2 bases, J lost 0 bases, and 8 bases lay in between. The CDR3 totals 15 residues. CDR3 amino acids: CASSFQAANTGELFF. As DNA, the CDR3 is TGCGCCAGCAGCTTCCAGGCCGCGAACACCGGGGAGCTGTTTTTT.

The rearrangement joins TRBV6-6 to TRBJ2-7, with TRBD2 identical over 10 bases. V was clipped by 6 bases and J by 1 base; unmatched bases: 9. This CDR3 contains 16 residues. CDR1 is MNHNY and CDR2 is SVGAGI in the germline V gene (reference sequence). CDR3 loop: CASRGTGLANSYEQYF. The DNA for the CDR3 is TGTGCCAGCAGAGGAACGGGACTAGCGAATTCCTACGAGCAGTACTTC.

The rearrangement links TRBV10-3 to TRBJ1-5; D is unclear. The V gene's germline CDR1 is ENHRY and CDR2 SYGVKD. V lost 0 bases, J lost 5 bases, and 5 bases lay in between. CDR3 length equals 13 residues. As DNA, the CDR3 is TGTGCCATCAGTGAGTCGAGTGATCAGCCCCAGCATTTT. Translation gives CAISESSDQPQHF.

The V gene is TRBV28, the J gene TRBJ1-3, with D unclear. Germline values: CDR1 MDHEN, CDR2 SYDVKM. The CDR3 is made up of 14 amino acids. Between the trimmed V and J ends, which lost 1 base and 4 bases, there was a span of 8 bases. The CDR3 DNA follows: TGTGCCAGCAGTTTATTGGGCTTCGGAAACACCATATATTTT. Translating it yields CASSLLGFGNTIYF.

The rearrangement uses TRBV6-6 and TRBJ2-1; 11 nucleotides match TRBD2. Germline V gene data show CDR1 as MNHNY and CDR2 as SVGAGI (reference sequence). The CDR3 sequence is 16 residues long. V shed 6 bases, J shed 10 bases, and the junction held 14 bases outside the gene matches. The CDR3 protein is CASRVRGTSGPTEQFF. The CDR3 DNA is TGTGCCAGCAGAGTCCGTGGGACTAGCGGACCCACAGAGCAGTTCTTC.

The V gene is TRBV27, the J gene TRBJ2-4; tentatively, D is TRBD2 (5 bases). V was clipped by 1 base and J by 7 bases, with 11 bases between them. This CDR3 comprises 14 residues. The V gene's germline CDR1 is MNHEY and CDR2 SMNVEV (reference sequence). Written as DNA, the CDR3 is TGTGCCAGCAGTTTATGGAGGCGGTCTAACATTCAGTACTTC. Encoded protein: CASSLWRRSNIQYF.

This clone was counted once. The chain carries TRBV6-5 and TRBJ2-3, with D perhaps matching TRBD2 (6 bases). The CDR3 has 12 amino acids. V was shortened by 6 bases and J by 4 bases, with 8 bases between the two germline ends. CDR1 and CDR2 from the germline V gene are MNHEY and SVGAGI. CDR3 sequence (DNA): TGTGCCAGCAGAGCTAGCGCAGATACGCAGTATTTT. It codes for CASRASADTQYF.

This chain uses TRBV7-2 with TRBJ1-5; TRBD1 might be the D (6 bases). Trimming stripped 5 bases from V and 4 bases from J, with 12 bases between. This CDR3 comprises 14 residues. CDR1 SGHTA and CDR2 FQGNSA come from the germline V gene. CDR3 coding DNA: TGTGCCAGCAGCCCAGGACAGAAGAATCAGCCCCAGCATTTT. It yields the protein CASSPGQKNQPQHF.

The rearrangement links TRBV2 to TRBJ2-3; TRBD2 might be the D (7 bases). The CDR3 sequence is 19 residues long. CDR1 and CDR2 from the germline V gene are SNHLY and FYNNEI. Trimming removed 2 bases from V and 8 bases from J, with 29 bases in between. CDR3 residues: CASSERITWGGGGSATQYF. CDR3 in DNA: TGTGCCAGCAGTGAAAGGATCACGTGGGGCGGCGGGGGCTCAGCTACGCAGTATTTT. Filled out from reference TRBV2 and TRBJ2-3, the complete variable domain reads EPEVTQTPSHQVTQMGQEVILRCVPISNHLYFYWYRQILGQKVEFLVSFYNNEISEKSEIFDDQFSVERPDGSNFTLKIRSTKLEDSAMYFCASSERITWGGGGSATQYFGPGTRLTVL.

The chain links TRBV30 to TRBJ1-5; 7 positions agree with TRBD1. Germline V gene data show CDR1 as GTSNPN and CDR2 as SVGIG (reference sequence). The CDR3 contains 13 residues. With V trimmed by 5 bases and J by 2 bases, 3 bases remained unmatched. This chain's CDR3 is CAWADRGNQPQHF. The CDR3 DNA follows: TGTGCCTGGGCCGACAGGGGCAATCAGCCCCAGCATTTT.

The V call is TRBV28, the J call TRBJ2-1; 12 bases are a match to TRBD2. The CDR3 runs to 16 residues. Germline V gene data show CDR1 as MDHEN and CDR2 as SYDVKM. With 1 base clipped from V and 5 bases from J, the junction kept 3 bases outside the gene matches. The CDR3 coding sequence is TGTGCCAGCAGTTTATTTCGACTAGCGGGGGACAATGAGCAGTTCTTC. Its translation: CASSLFRLAGDNEQFF.

This chain uses TRBV18 with TRBJ2-5; TRBD2 is a possible D gene (5 bases). The V and J ends lost 3 bases and 5 bases respectively, with 13 bases between them. Germline V gene sequence: CDR1 KGHSH, CDR2 LQKENI. This CDR3 is built from 14 residues. CDR3 DNA sequence: TGTGCCAGCTCACCGACTAACAGAGGGGAGACCCAGTACTTC. Its translation: CASSPTNRGETQYF. The full variable domain, in which reference TRBV18 and TRBJ2-5 provide the parts outside the CDR3, is NAGVMQNPRHLVRRRGQEARLRCSPMKGHSHVYWYRQLPEEGLKFMVYLQKENIIDESGMPKERFSAEFPKEGPSILRIQQVVRGDSAAYFCASSPTNRGETQYFGPGTRLLVL.

Written as DNA, the CDR3 is TGTGCCAGAAGTCACCTGGACATTCCCCTTAGCTCCTATAATTCACCCCTCCACTTT. Translating gives CARSHLDIPLSSYNSPLHF. The V gene is TRBV5-3, the J gene TRBJ1-6, with D perhaps TRBD1 (5 bases). TRBV5-3 is an ORF, and what it does is uncertain. Trimming shortened V by 5 bases and J by 0 bases, and 21 bases separated the two germline ends. The CDR3 length is 19 residues.

The rearrangement joins TRBV19 to TRBJ2-5, with TRBD1 matching over 8 bases. V shed 5 bases, J shed 5 bases, and the junction held 7 bases outside the gene matches. The CDR3 extends over 14 amino acids. Germline V lookup: CDR1 LNHDA, CDR2 SQIVND (reference sequence). CDR3 nucleotide sequence: TGTGCCAGTAGTGATTGGGACAGGTCGGAGACCCAGTACTTC. Translation: CASSDWDRSETQYF.

This clone has just a few counts. This chain uses TRBV6-1 with TRBJ2-7; 7 bases agree with TRBD1. Germline-derived CDR1 and CDR2 are MNHNS and SASEGT. The CDR3 length is 15 residues. After removal of 0 bases from V and 5 bases from J, the junction contained 7 bases not matched to a gene. The CDR3 reads CASSEAEQGYHEQYF. CDR3 nucleotide sequence: TGTGCCAGCAGTGAAGCGGAACAGGGGTACCACGAGCAGTACTTC.

The gene calls are TRBV13 and TRBJ2-4, with 9 bases matching TRBD1. The CDR3 loop spans 15 amino acids. Germline V gene lookup returns CDR1 PRHDT and CDR2 FYEKMQ (reference sequence). Trimming removed 5 bases from V and 0 bases from J; junction bases left unmatched: 2. Here the CDR3 reads CASSVQGAAKNIQYF. DNA of the CDR3: TGTGCCAGCAGCGTACAGGGGGCAGCCAAAAACATTCAGTACTTC.

The J gene is TRBJ2-1, the V gene TRBV9; D is perhaps TRBD1 (6 bases). Trimming took off 2 bases at V and 5 bases at J, with 8 bases between the two ends. In germline, CDR1 is SGDLS, CDR2 YYNGEE. This CDR3 has 13 residues. The CDR3 sequence is CASSVDSNNEQFF. The CDR3 DNA reads TGTGCCAGCAGCGTGGACAGTAACAATGAGCAGTTCTTC.

The chain joins TRBV9 to TRBJ2-5, with 8 nucleotides matching TRBD2. The CDR3 loop spans 15 amino acids. Losses at the gene ends were 4 bases for V and 5 bases for J; bases not matched to a gene: 10. The germline gives CDR1 SGDLS, CDR2 YYNGEE. CDR3 loop: CASSSGGRAGETQYF. CDR3 nucleotide sequence: TGTGCCAGCAGCTCGGGGGGGAGGGCTGGGGAGACCCAGTACTTC.

The rearrangement links TRBV6-5 to TRBJ1-2; 7 bases line up with TRBD1. The CDR3 is made up of 13 amino acids. V shed 5 bases, J shed 6 bases, and the junction held 6 bases outside the gene matches. Germline lookup yields CDR1 MNHEY and CDR2 SVGAGI. The DNA of the CDR3 is TGTGCCAGCAGTCGACAGGGAGGTGATGGCTACACCTTC. Its protein product is CASSRQGGDGYTF.